The rows below give T cell receptor beta chains drawn from one sample of a study of cytomegalovirus exposure and HLA in healthy donors. This table comes from immunoSEQ multiplex PCR, and its TCRdb copy is limited to in-frame clones, with some not included. Of roughly 150,000 clones in the sample, 90% to 95% are singletons; the top ten hold 0.6% to 0.8%. The sequenced material came from PBMCs. These receptor sequences come from a man younger than 30 in good health and CMV-seronegative. Both conserved end residues are part of each CDR3. Each record gives: D gene, clone size, V gene, J gene, CDR3 protein, CDR3 DNA. D genes are given only for firm matches. Clone size is shown for a subset of rows, as once, few, many or a class of expanded clone.

NA	NA	TRBV5-6	TRBJ2-7	CASSWAGSSYEQYF	TGTGCCAGCAGCTGGGCCGGTAGCTCCTACGAGCAGTACTTC
NA	few	TRBV7-9	TRBJ1-2	CASSSEVSVRYGYTF	TGTGCCAGCAGCTCGGAAGTAAGCGTCCGATATGGCTACACCTTC
NA	NA	TRBV19	TRBJ1-1	CASSIGWGGNTEAFF	TGTGCCAGTAGTATTGGTTGGGGAGGGAACACTGAAGCTTTCTTT
NA	NA	TRBV20-1	TRBJ2-7	CAAGTTYEQYF	TGCGCGGCCGGGACAACCTACGAGCAGTACTTC
TRBD1	NA	TRBV5-1	TRBJ1-1	CASSLDRTTGLEAFF	TGCGCCAGCAGCTTGGACCGGACGACAGGGTTGGAGGCTTTCTTT
TRBD2	NA	TRBV5-1	TRBJ2-3	CASSFGSSGRTDTQYF	TGCGCCAGCAGCTTTGGCTCTAGCGGGAGAACAGATACGCAGTATTTT
TRBD1	once	TRBV9	TRBJ1-1	CASSGGQGTEAFF	TGTGCCAGCAGCGGCGGACAGGGCACTGAAGCTTTCTTT
NA	NA	TRBV13	TRBJ1-6	CASSQHGSSYNSPLHF	TGTGCCAGCAGCCAGCACGGGAGCTCCTATAATTCACCCCTCCACTTT
TRBD1	NA	TRBV19	TRBJ1-6	CASSTTGDNSPLHF	TGTGCCAGTAGTACGACAGGGGATAATTCACCCCTCCACTTT
TRBD1	NA	TRBV30	TRBJ1-1	CAWRQGANTEAFF	TGTGCCTGGAGACAGGGGGCGAACACTGAAGCTTTCTTT
NA	NA	TRBV7-2	TRBJ2-5	CASSLDRVQETQYF	TGTGCCAGCAGCTTAGACAGAGTCCAAGAGACCCAGTACTTC
NA	NA	TRBV7-9	TRBJ1-4	CASSLLSAGNEKLFF	TGTGCCAGCAGCTTATTGTCGGCAGGGAATGAAAAACTGTTTTTT
TRBD2	NA	TRBV5-1	TRBJ2-5	CASSTNSGNQETQYF	TGCGCCAGCAGCACGAATAGCGGGAACCAAGAGACCCAGTACTTC
NA	NA	TRBV5-6	TRBJ1-1	CASSLAQASSMFTEAFF	TGTGCCAGCAGCTTGGCACAGGCGAGCTCCATGTTCACTGAAGCTTTCTTT
NA	NA	TRBV6-1	TRBJ2-7	CASSVSRSLLYEQYF	TGTGCCAGCAGTGTAAGCCGAAGCCTCTTATACGAGCAGTACTTC
TRBD2	NA	TRBV5-1	TRBJ2-1	CASSPGTSAPREQFF	TGCGCCAGCAGCCCCGGGACTAGCGCTCCTCGTGAGCAGTTCTTC
NA	NA	TRBV2	TRBJ2-3	CASSDPTINTSTDTQYF	TGTGCCAGCAGTGACCCCACCATCAATACTAGCACAGATACGCAGTATTTT
TRBD2	NA	TRBV4-1	TRBJ2-7	CASSHPGGGSSYEQYF	TGCGCCAGCAGCCACCCTGGGGGGGGGTCCTCCTACGAGCAGTACTTC
NA	NA	TRBV10-3	TRBJ1-2	CAISLKDKSNYGYTF	TGTGCCATCAGTTTAAAGGACAAATCTAACTATGGCTACACCTTC
NA	NA	TRBV11-3	TRBJ2-1	CASSLVGATEQFF	TGTGCCAGCAGCTTAGTAGGGGCGACTGAGCAGTTCTTC
TRBD2	NA	TRBV9	TRBJ2-3	CASSVLGGSNIPDTQYF	TGTGCCAGCAGCGTACTGGGGGGGTCCAATATCCCAGATACGCAGTATTTT
NA	NA	TRBV7-9	TRBJ2-7	CASSFGAGAYEQYF	TGTGCCAGCAGCTTTGGGGCAGGGGCCTACGAGCAGTACTTC
TRBD1	NA	TRBV4-1	TRBJ1-4	CASSQDLGGTGPIATNEKLFF	TGCGCCAGCAGCCAAGACCTGGGTGGGACAGGGCCAATTGCAACTAATGAAAAACTGTTTTTT
NA	once	TRBV5-6	TRBJ1-2	CASSLGSRKANYGYTF	TGTGCCAGCAGCTTGGGATCGAGGAAAGCTAACTATGGCTACACCTTC
NA	NA	TRBV6-6	TRBJ2-2	CASGYFTGAGELFF	TGTGCCAGCGGGTATTTTACGGGGGCCGGGGAGCTGTTTTTT
TRBD2	NA	TRBV5-1	TRBJ2-7	CASSSSGGPYEQYF	TGCGCCAGCAGCTCCAGCGGGGGTCCTTACGAGCAGTACTTC
TRBD1	once	TRBV2	TRBJ1-1	CASSTGTGTDTEAFF	TGTGCCAGCAGTACTGGGACAGGGACGGACACTGAAGCTTTCTTT
TRBD1	NA	TRBV7-3	TRBJ2-5	CASSLVPGQPGTQYF	TGTGCCAGCAGCTTAGTCCCGGGACAGCCAGGGACCCAGTACTTC
TRBD2	once	TRBV5-4	TRBJ2-1	CASSLSPLAGDYYNEQFF	TGTGCCAGCAGCTTGAGCCCCCTAGCGGGGGACTATTACAATGAGCAGTTCTTC
NA	NA	TRBV5-8	TRBJ2-5	CASRDGQMIQETQYF	TGTGCCAGCCGCGACGGACAGATGATACAAGAGACCCAGTACTTC
NA	NA	TRBV2	TRBJ2-4	CASSDGRGYVKNIQYF	TGTGCCAGCAGTGACGGTAGGGGGTACGTCAAAAACATTCAGTACTTC
TRBD1	NA	TRBV6-5	TRBJ2-3	CASRERTGGTDTQYF	TGTGCCAGCAGGGAAAGGACAGGGGGCACAGATACGCAGTATTTT
TRBD1	NA	TRBV5-6	TRBJ2-7	CASRPGQGTHEQYF	TGTGCCAGCAGGCCGGGACAGGGGACCCACGAGCAGTACTTC
NA	NA	TRBV13	TRBJ1-3	CASSLGPGKGGNTIYF	TGTGCCAGCAGCTTAGGGCCAGGGAAGGGTGGAAACACCATATATTTT
TRBD1	NA	TRBV19	TRBJ1-2	CAGWDRGSNGYTF	TGTGCCGGCTGGGACAGGGGATCGAATGGCTACACCTTC
TRBD1	once	TRBV19	TRBJ1-1	CASSSAGQDEGTEAFF	TGTGCCAGTAGTTCCGCGGGACAGGATGAGGGCACTGAAGCTTTCTTT
NA	NA	TRBV6-5	TRBJ1-2	CASSYSILGDYGYTF	TGTGCCAGCAGTTACTCGATTCTAGGGGACTATGGCTACACCTTC
TRBD2	once	TRBV5-4	TRBJ2-7	CASSFGGLAGAYEQYF	TGTGCCAGCAGCTTTGGGGGACTAGCGGGGGCCTACGAGCAGTACTTC
NA	NA	TRBV9	TRBJ2-3	CASSVAWGGGTDTQYF	TGTGCCAGCAGCGTAGCTTGGGGGGGCGGCACAGATACGCAGTATTTT
NA	NA	TRBV6-5	TRBJ1-3	CASMVRASSGNTIYF	TGTGCCAGCATGGTCAGGGCCAGCTCTGGAAACACCATATATTTT